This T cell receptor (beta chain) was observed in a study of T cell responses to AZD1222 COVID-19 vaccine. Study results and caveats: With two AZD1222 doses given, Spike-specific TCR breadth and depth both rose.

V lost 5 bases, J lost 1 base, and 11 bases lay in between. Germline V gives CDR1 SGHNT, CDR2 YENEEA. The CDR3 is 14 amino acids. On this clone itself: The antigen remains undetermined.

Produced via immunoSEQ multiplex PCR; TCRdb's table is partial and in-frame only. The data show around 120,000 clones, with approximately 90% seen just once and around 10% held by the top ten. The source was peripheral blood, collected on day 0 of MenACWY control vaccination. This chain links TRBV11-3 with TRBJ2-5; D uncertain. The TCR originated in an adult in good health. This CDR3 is CASSPPGLQETQYF. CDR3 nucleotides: TGTGCCAGCAGCCCTCCTGGGCTCCAAGAGACCCAGTACTTC.